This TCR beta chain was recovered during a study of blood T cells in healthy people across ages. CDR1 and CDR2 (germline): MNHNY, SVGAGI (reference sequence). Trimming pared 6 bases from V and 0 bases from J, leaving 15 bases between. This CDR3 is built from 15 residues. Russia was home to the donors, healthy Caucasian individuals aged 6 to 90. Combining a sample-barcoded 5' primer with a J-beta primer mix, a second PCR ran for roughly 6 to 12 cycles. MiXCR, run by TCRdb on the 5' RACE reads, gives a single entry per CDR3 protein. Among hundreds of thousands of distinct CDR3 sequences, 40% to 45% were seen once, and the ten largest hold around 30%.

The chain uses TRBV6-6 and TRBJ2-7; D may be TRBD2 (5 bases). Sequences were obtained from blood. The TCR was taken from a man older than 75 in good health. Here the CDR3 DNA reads TGTGCCAGCAGAGCCAAGGACTCAAGCTCCTACGAGCAGTACTTC. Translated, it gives CASRAKDSSSYEQYF.